A selection of T cell receptor beta chains follows, all from one sample in a study of blood T cell repertoires in COVID-19. Measured with immunoSEQ multiplex PCR; TCRdb has only the in-frame clones, and not every one. The sample shows approximately 280,000 clones, roughly 85% of them seen only once. The sequencing input was peripheral blood. Every receptor here comes from a woman in her 70s with acute or convalescent COVID-19. Each CDR3 is given with its conserved first and last residue. Fields, in order: J gene, clone size, V gene, D gene, CDR3 protein, CDR3 DNA. A D gene is named only where the DNA matches it firmly. Clone size is given for some rows only: seen once, a few or many times, or a class if the clone is expanded.

j_gene: TRBJ2-7; abundance: .; v_gene: TRBV7-9; d_gene: TRBD1; CDR3aa: CASSLSRDRSGEQYF; CDR3nt: TGTGCCAGCAGCTTATCGCGGGACAGGAGTGGCGAGCAGTACTTC
j_gene: TRBJ1-2; abundance: .; v_gene: TRBV2; d_gene: TRBD1; CDR3aa: CASARQGQLDGYTF; CDR3nt: TGTGCCAGCGCCCGACAGGGACAGTTAGATGGCTACACCTTC
j_gene: TRBJ2-1; abundance: .; v_gene: TRBV6-4; d_gene: .; CDR3aa: CASSDSPPGGNEQFF; CDR3nt: TGTGCCAGCAGTGACTCGCCCCCCGGTGGTAATGAGCAGTTCTTC
j_gene: TRBJ2-3; abundance: .; v_gene: TRBV20-1; d_gene: .; CDR3aa: CRLSSGDF; CDR3nt: TGCAGACTCAGCTCCGGGGATTTT
j_gene: TRBJ1-2; abundance: .; v_gene: TRBV10-3; d_gene: TRBD1; CDR3aa: CAISESGTGGNGYTF; CDR3nt: TGTGCCATCAGTGAGTCAGGAACAGGGGGTAATGGCTACACCTTC
j_gene: TRBJ2-3; abundance: few; v_gene: TRBV29-1; d_gene: .; CDR3aa: CSVAPGAGADTQYF; CDR3nt: TGCAGCGTTGCTCCAGGGGCCGGGGCAGATACGCAGTATTTT
j_gene: TRBJ2-3; abundance: once; v_gene: TRBV6-5; d_gene: TRBD2; CDR3aa: CASREQRGSTDTQYF; CDR3nt: TGTGCCAGCAGGGAGCAGCGGGGGAGCACAGATACGCAGTATTTT
j_gene: TRBJ1-1; abundance: .; v_gene: TRBV7-9; d_gene: .; CDR3aa: CASSLPGWTEAFF; CDR3nt: TGTGCCAGCAGCTTACCGGGGTGGACTGAAGCTTTCTTT
j_gene: TRBJ1-2; abundance: .; v_gene: TRBV9; d_gene: .; CDR3aa: CASSAGVNYGYTF; CDR3nt: TGTGCCAGCAGCGCAGGGGTCAACTATGGCTACACCTTC
j_gene: TRBJ1-1; abundance: .; v_gene: TRBV5-1; d_gene: .; CDR3aa: CASSLAPRGNTEAFF; CDR3nt: TGCGCCAGCAGCTTGGCCCCTAGGGGAAACACTGAAGCTTTCTTT
j_gene: TRBJ2-5; abundance: .; v_gene: TRBV7-2; d_gene: TRBD2; CDR3aa: CASSLGTSGGGKETQYF; CDR3nt: TGTGCCAGCAGCTTAGGGACTAGCGGGGGGGGAAAAGAGACCCAGTACTTC
j_gene: TRBJ2-7; abundance: few; v_gene: TRBV11-3; d_gene: TRBD2; CDR3aa: CAISSGGHLPEQYF; CDR3nt: TGTGCCATCTCGAGCGGGGGGCATCTCCCCGAGCAGTACTTC
j_gene: TRBJ2-1; abundance: .; v_gene: TRBV11-3; d_gene: .; CDR3aa: CASSLGAPNEQFF; CDR3nt: TGTGCCAGCAGCTTAGGGGCCCCAAATGAGCAGTTCTTC
j_gene: TRBJ2-5; abundance: .; v_gene: TRBV6-2/TRBV6-3; d_gene: .; CDR3aa: CASSPGGPRETQYF; CDR3nt: TGTGCCAGCAGCCCCGGGGGGCCCAGGGAGACCCAGTACTTC
j_gene: TRBJ2-3; abundance: once; v_gene: TRBV19; d_gene: .; CDR3aa: CASSPDLSGDTQYF; CDR3nt: TGTGCCAGTAGTCCGGACTTGTCAGGAGATACGCAGTATTTT
j_gene: TRBJ1-1; abundance: .; v_gene: TRBV5-6; d_gene: TRBD1; CDR3aa: CASSLISGTEIEAFF; CDR3nt: TGTGCCAGCAGCTTAATTTCCGGGACAGAAATTGAAGCTTTCTTT
j_gene: TRBJ2-7; abundance: .; v_gene: TRBV20-1; d_gene: .; CDR3aa: CSAGEGEQYF; CDR3nt: TGCAGTGCGGGAGAGGGAGAGCAGTACTTC
j_gene: TRBJ1-2; abundance: once; v_gene: TRBV6-5; d_gene: .; CDR3aa: CASSYLDRNYGYTF; CDR3nt: TGTGCCAGCAGTTACCTTGACAGAAACTATGGCTACACCTTC
j_gene: TRBJ1-2; abundance: few; v_gene: TRBV6-1; d_gene: .; CDR3aa: CASSEGGAVNYGYTF; CDR3nt: TGTGCCAGCAGTGAGGGGGGGGCAGTTAACTATGGCTACACCTTC
j_gene: TRBJ2-1; abundance: .; v_gene: TRBV10-3; d_gene: TRBD2; CDR3aa: CAISDRRLAGPSYNEQFF; CDR3nt: TGTGCCATCAGTGACCGTAGACTAGCGGGTCCCTCCTACAATGAGCAGTTCTTC